The TCR beta chain described here comes from a study of identical twins. Study results and caveats: Models underpredicted monozygotic twin sharing of out-of-frame TCR alpha. Memory repertoires lacked the insertion deficit that abundant cord blood beta clonotypes showed.

TCRdb recomputed calls from the 5' RACE reads with MiXCR, one row per CDR3 protein. This table has 280,000 or so distinct CDR3 sequences, roughly 8.6% appearing once. This clonotype was recorded many times. What it binds is unknown. The donor group consisted entirely of healthy Caucasians. Another study also made use of these data, one on yellow fever vaccine responses in identical twins. As that report states: After vaccination, twins' T cell response reportedly seemed partly convergent, partly personalized.

The receptor's source is a woman aged 18-35 years in good health. Sequenced: memory (CD45RO+) T cells sorted from blood.

DNA for the CDR3: TGTGCCAGCAGTTTGATGGTGAGAGAGACCCAGTACTTC. Protein product: CASSLMVRETQYF. This chain joins TRBV12-3 or TRBV12-4 and TRBJ2-5; D is ambiguous. The V end was cut by 3 bases, the J end by 4 bases, with 9 bases between. This CDR3 comprises 13 residues.